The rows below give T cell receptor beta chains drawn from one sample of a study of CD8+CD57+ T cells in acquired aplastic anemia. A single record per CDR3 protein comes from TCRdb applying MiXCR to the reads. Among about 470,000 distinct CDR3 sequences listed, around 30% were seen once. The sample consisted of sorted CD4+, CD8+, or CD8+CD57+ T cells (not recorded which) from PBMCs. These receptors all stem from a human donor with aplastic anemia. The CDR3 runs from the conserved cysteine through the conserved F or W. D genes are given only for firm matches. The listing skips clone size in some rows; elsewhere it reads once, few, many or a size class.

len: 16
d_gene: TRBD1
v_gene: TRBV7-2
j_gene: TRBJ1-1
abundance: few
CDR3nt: TGTGCCAGCAGCCCGGGAAACAGGGGGTTGAACACTGAAGCTTTCTTT
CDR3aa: CASSPGNRGLNTEAFF

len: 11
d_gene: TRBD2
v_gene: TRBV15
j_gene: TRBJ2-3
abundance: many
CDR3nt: TGTGCCACCAGCAGAGGGACTAGCGGAATTTTT
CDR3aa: CATSRGTSGIF

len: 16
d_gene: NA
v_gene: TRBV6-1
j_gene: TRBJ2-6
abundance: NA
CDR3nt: TGTGCCAGAACCGACTGGACCCCCTCCGGGGCCAACGTCCTGACTTTC
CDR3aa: CARTDWTPSGANVLTF

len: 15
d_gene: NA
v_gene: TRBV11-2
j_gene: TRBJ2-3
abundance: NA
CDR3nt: TGTGCCAGCAGCCCGAGGACTGCTACCACAGATACGCAGTATTTT
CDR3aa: CASSPRTATTDTQYF

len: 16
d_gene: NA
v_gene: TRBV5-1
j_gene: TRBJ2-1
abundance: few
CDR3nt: TGCGCCAGCAGCTTGTTCGGAGGACTTAGAGACAATGAGCAGTTCTTC
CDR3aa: CASSLFGGLRDNEQFF

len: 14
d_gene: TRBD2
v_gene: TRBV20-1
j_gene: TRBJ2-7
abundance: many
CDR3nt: TGCAGTGCTAGCAGACTAGCGGGGGTCTACGAGCAGTACTTC
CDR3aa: CSASRLAGVYEQYF

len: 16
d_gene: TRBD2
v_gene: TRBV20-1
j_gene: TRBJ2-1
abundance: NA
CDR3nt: TGCAGTGCTAGAGTCGGGGGGGGTATCTCCTACAATGAGCAGTTCTTC
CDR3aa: CSARVGGGISYNEQFF

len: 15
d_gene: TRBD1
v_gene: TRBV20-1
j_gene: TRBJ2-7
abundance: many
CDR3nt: TGCAGTGCTGGCCAGCCCGGGACAGAGTCCTACGAGCAGTACTTC
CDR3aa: CSAGQPGTESYEQYF

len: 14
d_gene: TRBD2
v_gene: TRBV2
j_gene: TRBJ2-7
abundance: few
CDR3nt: TGTGCCAGCAGTGCTATGGGGGGGGGATACGAGCAGTACTTC
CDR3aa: CASSAMGGGYEQYF

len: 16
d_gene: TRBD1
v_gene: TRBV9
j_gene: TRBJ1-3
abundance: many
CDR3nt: TGTGCCAGCAGCGCGGGACAGGGTACAGGTGGAAACACCATATATTTT
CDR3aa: CASSAGQGTGGNTIYF

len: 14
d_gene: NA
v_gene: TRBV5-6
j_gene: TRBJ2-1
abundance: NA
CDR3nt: TGTGCCAGCAGCTTGGAACAAGCATACAATGAGCAGTTCTTC
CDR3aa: CASSLEQAYNEQFF

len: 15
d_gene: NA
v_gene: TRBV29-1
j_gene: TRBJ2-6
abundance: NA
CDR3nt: TGCAGCGTTCTAGGGGGTCCCGCTGGGGCCAACGTCCTGACTTTC
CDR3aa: CSVLGGPAGANVLTF

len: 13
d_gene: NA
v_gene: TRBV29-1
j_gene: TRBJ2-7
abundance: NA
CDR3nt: TGCAGCGCCCGGGCCCCGGGTCCCTACGAGCAGTACTTC
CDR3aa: CSARAPGPYEQYF

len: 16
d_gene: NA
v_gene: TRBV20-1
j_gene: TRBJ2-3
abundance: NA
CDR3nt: TGCAGTGCTAATGACCCAGGAGGGGACAGAACAGATACGCAGTATTTT
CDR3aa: CSANDPGGDRTDTQYF

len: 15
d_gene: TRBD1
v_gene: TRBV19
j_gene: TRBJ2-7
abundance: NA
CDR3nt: TGTGCCAGTAGCCCGACAGGGGATACCCCCTACGAGCAGTACTTC
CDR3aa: CASSPTGDTPYEQYF

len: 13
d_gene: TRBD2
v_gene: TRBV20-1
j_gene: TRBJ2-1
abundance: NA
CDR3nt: TGCAGTACTATAGCGGGAAGCGACAATGAGCAGTTCTTC
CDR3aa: CSTIAGSDNEQFF

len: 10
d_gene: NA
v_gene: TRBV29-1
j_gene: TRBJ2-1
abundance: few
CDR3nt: TGCAGCGTTGCAGATACTGAGCAGTTCTTC
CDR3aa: CSVADTEQFF

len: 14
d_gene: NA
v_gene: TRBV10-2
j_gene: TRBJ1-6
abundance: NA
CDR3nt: TGCGCCAGCAGTGCTCAGGCAGGGAATTCACCCCTCCACTTT
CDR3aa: CASSAQAGNSPLHF

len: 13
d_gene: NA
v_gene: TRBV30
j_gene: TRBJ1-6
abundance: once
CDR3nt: TGTGCCTGGAGAGGCGATTATAATTCACCCCTCCACTTT
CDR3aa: CAWRGDYNSPLHF

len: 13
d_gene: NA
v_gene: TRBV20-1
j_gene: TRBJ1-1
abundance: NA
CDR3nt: TGCAGTGCTAATGGGGGGATTAACACTGAAGCTTTCTTT
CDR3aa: CSANGGINTEAFF

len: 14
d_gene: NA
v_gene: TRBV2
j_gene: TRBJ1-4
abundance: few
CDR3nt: TGTGCCAGCAGTGTGACCAGCATTAATGAAAAACTGTTTTTT
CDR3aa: CASSVTSINEKLFF

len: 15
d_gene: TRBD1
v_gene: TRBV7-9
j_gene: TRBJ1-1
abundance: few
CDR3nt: TGTGCCAGCAGCTCCGGGGGACAGGGTAGGGCTGAAGCTTTCTTT
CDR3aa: CASSSGGQGRAEAFF

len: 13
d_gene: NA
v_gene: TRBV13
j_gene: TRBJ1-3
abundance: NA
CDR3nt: TGTGCCAGCAGCCTTAGGGGGGGAAACACCATATATTTT
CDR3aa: CASSLRGGNTIYF

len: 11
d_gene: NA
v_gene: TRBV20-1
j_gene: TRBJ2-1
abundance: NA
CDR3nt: TGCAGTAATGGACAGACGGATGAGCAGTTCTTC
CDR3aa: CSNGQTDEQFF

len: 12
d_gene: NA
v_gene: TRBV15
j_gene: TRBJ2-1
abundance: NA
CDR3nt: TGTGCCAGCAGCAACAGGGGAGGTGAGCAGTTCTTC
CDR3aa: CASSNRGGEQFF

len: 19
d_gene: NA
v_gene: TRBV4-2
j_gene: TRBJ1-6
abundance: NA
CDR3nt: TGTGCCAGCAGCCAAGATCCTCTCAGCCTGAGCCCCTATAATTCACCCCTCCACTTT
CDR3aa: CASSQDPLSLSPYNSPLHF

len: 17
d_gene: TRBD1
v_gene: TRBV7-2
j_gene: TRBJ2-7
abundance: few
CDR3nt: TGTGCCAGCAGCCGCCCGGGACAGGGGGATAGCTCCTACGAGCAGTACTTC
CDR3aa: CASSRPGQGDSSYEQYF

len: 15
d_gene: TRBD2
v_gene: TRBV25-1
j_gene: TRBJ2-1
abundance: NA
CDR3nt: TGTGCCAGCAGTGCCTACCTAGCGGGAAGCAATGAGCAGTTCTTC
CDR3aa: CASSAYLAGSNEQFF

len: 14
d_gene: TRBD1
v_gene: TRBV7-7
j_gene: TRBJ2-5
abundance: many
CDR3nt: TGTGCTAGCAGCCTGACAGGGGCAGGGGAGACCCAGTACTTC
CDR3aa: CASSLTGAGETQYF

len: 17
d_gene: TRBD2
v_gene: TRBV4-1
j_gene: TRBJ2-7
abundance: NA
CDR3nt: TGCGCCAGCAGCCAAGACCCGACTAGCGGGGTGTCCTACGAGCAGTACTTC
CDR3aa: CASSQDPTSGVSYEQYF

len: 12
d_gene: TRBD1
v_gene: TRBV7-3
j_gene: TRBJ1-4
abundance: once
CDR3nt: TGTGCCAGCAGCTTCCGACAGGGGGAAAAGTTTTTT
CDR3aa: CASSFRQGEKFF

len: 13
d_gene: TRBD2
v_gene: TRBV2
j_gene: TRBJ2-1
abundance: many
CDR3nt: TGTGCCAGCAAACCTAGCGGTGCTAATGAGCAGTTCTTC
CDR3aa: CASKPSGANEQFF

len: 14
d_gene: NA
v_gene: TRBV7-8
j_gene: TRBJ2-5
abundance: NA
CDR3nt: TGTGCCAGCAGCCGCCAGTCCGGTGGGGAGACCCAGTACTTC
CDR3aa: CASSRQSGGETQYF